A single sample gave rise to the 8 T cell receptor beta chains below, sequenced in a study of OX40 agonist ivuxolimab in advanced cancers. Data came from immunoSEQ multiplex PCR; TCRdb stores just in-frame clones and leaves some out. The sample has some 120,000 clones, roughly 92% seen once. Sample: CD4+ or CD8+ T cells sorted from blood, taken in a trial of the OX40 agonist ivuxolimab. The receptors come from an adult with an advanced solid tumor such as melanoma, head and neck, liver or kidney cancer.

This clone has a single count. This sequence joins TRBV29-1 and TRBJ1-2; 7 bases fit TRBD1. Unmatched junction bases numbered 12, after V lost 6 bases and J lost 8 bases. CDR1 and CDR2 from the germline V gene are SQVTM and ANQGSEA. The CDR3 is 13 amino acids. In nucleotides, the CDR3 is TGCAGCGTCCCTAAGACAGGGCGGAAGGGCTACACCTTC. Its protein product is CSVPKTGRKGYTF.

The chain links TRBV28 to TRBJ2-7; D perhaps matches TRBD1 (5 bases). Germline V gives CDR1 MDHEN, CDR2 SYDVKM. Deletions cut 5 bases from V and 6 bases from J, with 5 bases between. CDR3 length equals 10 residues. The CDR3 loop is CASSGAEQYF. The CDR3 nucleotides read TGTGCCAGCAGTGGGGCCGAGCAGTACTTC.

The chain links TRBV19 to TRBJ2-5, with D perhaps matching TRBD1 or TRBD2 (5 bases each). Trimming cost V 4 bases and J 5 bases, with 11 bases left between them. Germline V gene data show CDR1 as LNHDA and CDR2 as SQIVND (reference sequence). This CDR3 spans 13 amino acids. CDR3 amino acids: CASSRGVAETQYF. In nucleotides, the CDR3 is TGTGCCAGTAGTAGAGGGGTGGCGGAGACCCAGTACTTC.

The chain couples TRBV18 to TRBJ1-1; 7 bases fit TRBD1. V shed 3 bases and J 6 bases; nucleotides not matched to a gene: 10. Germline V gives CDR1 KGHSH, CDR2 LQKENI. The CDR3 is 15 residues long. The CDR3 is CASSPRGPGNAEAFF. In nucleotides, the CDR3 is TGTGCCAGCTCACCGAGGGGGCCTGGGAATGCTGAAGCTTTCTTT.

The chain joins TRBV11-3 to TRBJ2-7; the match to TRBD2 covers 8 bases. This CDR3 has 16 amino acids. Trimming cost V 3 bases and J 7 bases; bases outside gene matches: 14. Looked up from germline, CDR1 is SGHNT and CDR2 is YENEEA. The CDR3 coding sequence is TGTGCCAGCAGCTTTTTAGTATACGGGAGGGCCGGGGAGCAGTACTTC. Translating gives CASSFLVYGRAGEQYF.

The rearrangement joins TRBV2 to TRBJ2-2; D unresolved. With 1 base removed from V and 6 bases from J, the gap between germline ends came to 12 bases. Germline CDR1 and CDR2: SNHLY and FYNNEI. This CDR3 region has 15 residues. CDR3: CASSEGAVAPGELFF. The DNA for the CDR3 is TGTGCCAGCAGTGAAGGGGCCGTTGCCCCCGGGGAGCTGTTTTTT.

The chain links TRBV2 to TRBJ2-3; tentative D call: TRBD2 (5 bases). Trimming stripped 6 bases from V and 2 bases from J, with 18 bases between. Germline lookup yields CDR1 SNHLY and CDR2 FYNNEI. This CDR3 comprises 16 residues. The CDR3 is CASRNVGQRITDTQYF. The CDR3 DNA reads TGTGCCAGCAGGAACGTGGGTCAGCGGATCACAGATACGCAGTATTTT.

The chain joins TRBV4-1 to TRBJ2-3, with 16 bases matching TRBD2. V shed 0 bases and J 4 bases; nucleotides not matched to a gene: 13. This CDR3 is 21 amino acids long. The V gene's germline CDR1 is MGHRA and CDR2 YSYEKL. In DNA form, the CDR3 reads TGCGCCAGCAGCCAAGAGTTGGGACTAGCGGGAGGGCCGAAAGCGGCAGATACGCAGTATTTT. Amino acid sequence: CASSQELGLAGGPKAADTQYF.